This TCR beta chain derives from a study of human T cells and chemical hapten exposure. The length of the CDR3 is 16 residues. Regarding time point: patch test 2, 6 weeks after DPC sensitization. Treatment here: therapeutic diphenylcyclopropenone sensitization with weekly scalp DPC. This clonotype has just a few counts. In the original processing: A typical sample had roughly 96,000 TCRs, with roughly 23,224 to 700,000 overall. TCRdb analysed the RACE reads with MiXCR anew, one entry per CDR3 protein. The V and J calls shown here were made by TCRdb, not taken from the authors' results. The sample holds about 81,000 distinct CDR3 sequences; more than 8.5% are singletons and the top ten take over 2%.

The clonotype was recovered from a woman between 25 and 40 years old with alopecia areata. Some clones in this sample may be carry-over from other donors' samples. The chain employs TRBV12-2 and TRBJ2-7; the D call of TRBD2 is as the table states it, not checked on the DNA. TRBV12-2 is marked as a pseudogene. The sequenced sample was whole blood, obtained in connection with sensitization to the hapten diphenylcyclopropenone (DPC). The CDR3 sequence is CASRHLTSGRLYEQYF. The CDR3 DNA reads TGTGCAAGTCGCCACCTAACTAGCGGGAGACTCTACGAGCAGTACTTC.